This TCR beta chain was captured by sequencing in a study of cytomegalovirus exposure and HLA in healthy donors. The study, taken as a whole, reports: Some V segments, TRBV6-2 and TRBV6-3 among them, were indistinguishable and were therefore excluded. It was in a later analysis that TCR association rates were seen to vary by HLA locus, highest for DRB1 and lowest for HLA-C.

This CDR3 is built from 13 residues. Germline V CDR1 and CDR2: MNHNY, SVGAGI (reference sequence). Though probably carrying unrecorded immune exposures, donors were nominally healthy at sampling. PCR employed 60 Vbeta and 13 Jbeta primers. Sequencing was performed with immunoSEQ multiplex PCR; in TCRdb, only in-frame clones are kept and a portion is missing. This table has some 140,000 clones, around 77% appearing once. Comment on this clone: Its antigen is undetermined. One end of the junction does not line up with germline, which may come from a read error.

The source of this sequence is a young man in good health and CMV-seronegative. The chain employs TRBV6-6 and TRBJ2-7; D gene ambiguous. The sequenced material came from PBMCs. The CDR3 nucleotides read TGTGCCGGCAGTCAGACATTTGCCTACGGGCAGTACTTC. It translates to CAGSQTFAYGQYF.